This record looks at one TCR beta chain sequence and its context. This clonotype was observed a few times. It has no known antigen specificity. Qualities for individual bases were not recorded, and no much larger clone is one base off. These reads were obtained on an Illumina HiSeq 1500. In TCRdb, the public reads were trimmed at Q25 with fastp and aligned with MiXCR, with productive beta chains retained. Identical CDR3 proteins give one entry, which carries the most common genes and DNA. The sample includes 350,000 to 500,000 distinct CDR3 sequences, with 30% to 40% observed a single time. Roughly an eighth of the sample goes to the ten largest clones. Including cysteine and phenylalanine, the CDR3 has 14 amino acids. Just CDR3 DNA is preserved here, 42 bases in frame from base 1. The V end gives up 2 bases and the J end 2 bases, leaving 3 bases in the junction not matched to a gene. Via the germline V gene, CDR1 is SGHDT and CDR2 YYEEEE.

The data originate from a study of T cell repertoires in cytomegalovirus infection (dated by TCRdb to between 2019 and 2020). Describing the broader study: Because public TCR beta signatures pointed to carriage of CMV infection together with the matching HLA type, the HLA type of each donor mattered for the analysis. Overall study results and their limits: In both this cohort and an independent cohort of 350 to 400 donors, the cumulative frequency of public TCR beta family members distinguished carriers of CMV infection plus the relevant HLA type. The ex vivo response was dominated by HLA-C-restricted CMV-specific TCR beta clonotypes, which also provided the single most frequent clonotype in two of eight donors.

The V and J genes are TRBV5-6 and TRBJ2-5; 7 nucleotides in the junction match TRBD1. Sequences were obtained from PBMCs. The source of this sequence is a human donor in good health (CMV status not recorded). Some clones in this sample may be carry-over from other donors' samples. The CDR3 reads as follows: CASSFPGQQETQYF. The nucleotide sequence is given as TGTGCCAGCAGCTTTCCGGGACAGCAAGAGACCCAGTACTTC.